This T cell receptor beta chain comes out of a study of cytomegalovirus exposure and HLA in healthy donors. A word on this clone: Its antigen is unknown.

Vbeta (60) and Jbeta (13) primers were used in the PCR. Only in-frame clones appear in the TCRdb table, and some are missing; sequencing was by immunoSEQ multiplex PCR. The sample consists of roughly 180,000 clones, over 80% of them appearing once. This CDR3 region has 12 residues. CDR1 and CDR2 (germline): SQVTM, ANQGSEA. V lost 4 bases, J lost 9 bases, and 3 bases stayed unmatched. Overall study results and limits: DRB1 had the most TCR associations and HLA-C the fewest, a later analysis found, with rates varying by HLA locus. The majority of TCR sequences were rare, yet some public TCRs appeared in many donors. Common viral pathogens seemed to be connected with several of the most significant clusters, according to a later analysis. A few chains tied to CMV proved CMV antigen-specific in vitro.

This clonotype was obtained from a girl between 5 and 17 years old in good health and CMV-seropositive. The sequencing input was PBMCs. This chain uses TRBV29-1 with TRBJ2-4, with 10 bases matching TRBD2. The CDR3 region is CSVAGLASIQYF. In nucleotides, the CDR3 is TGCAGCGTTGCGGGACTAGCGAGCATTCAGTACTTC. The full variable domain, rest sourced from reference TRBV29-1 and TRBJ2-4, is SAVISQKPSRDICQRGTSLTIQCQVDSQVTMMFWYRQQPGQSLTLIATANQGSEATYESGFVIDKFPISRPNLTFSTLTVSNMSPEDSSIYLCSVAGLASIQYFGAGTRLSVL.